This paragraph reports one T cell receptor (beta chain). CDR3 length equals 14 residues. In germline, CDR1 is MDHEN, CDR2 SYDVKM. V lost 6 bases, J lost 5 bases, and 16 bases lay in between. These data come from a study of cytomegalovirus exposure and HLA in healthy donors. Use of 60 Vbeta and 13 Jbeta primers characterized the PCR. Measured with immunoSEQ multiplex PCR; TCRdb has only the in-frame clones, and not every one. The sample records a few hundred thousand clones, around four fifths being singletons. The TCR was taken from a woman aged 40 to 50 in good health and CMV-seropositive. This chain joins TRBV28 and TRBJ1-2, with D maybe TRBD1 (6 bases). Sequencing was carried out using PBMCs. The CDR3 loop is CASRPQGGGYGYTF. CDR3 bases: TGTGCCAGCAGGCCTCAAGGGGGTGGGTATGGCTACACCTTC.